This is a list of T cell receptor beta chains from one sample in a study of T cells after yellow fever vaccination. TCRdb called the 5' RACE reads again in MiXCR, with one record for every CDR3 protein. The sample comprises around 340,000 distinct CDR3 sequences, roughly an eighth of which are singletons, and about 3% rests with the top ten. The sample was CD4+ T cells sorted from PBMCs, taken 15 days after the yellow fever booster vaccination. The origin of the receptors is a man aged 18-30 years who received the YFV17D yellow fever vaccine. The CDR3 runs from the conserved cysteine through the conserved F or W. The D gene is left open where the match is weak. Clone size is shown for a subset of rows, as once, few, many or a class of expanded clone.

>.|TRBV11-2|.|TRBJ2-7
TGTGCCAGCAGCTTAGGATGGCGGGGCTACTCCTACGAGCAGTACTTC
CASSLGWRGYSYEQYF
>TRBD1|TRBV7-3|few|TRBJ1-6
TGTGCCAGCAGCCCGACGACAGGGCAAAATTCACCCCTCCACTTT
CASSPTTGQNSPLHF
>.|TRBV29-1|.|TRBJ1-3
TGCAGCGCGGAGAGCGCCGGGGACACCATATATTTT
CSAESAGDTIYF
>TRBD2|TRBV29-1|.|TRBJ2-5
TGCAGCGTGTCCAGCGGGGGGGCCCGTGAGACCCAGTACTTC
CSVSSGGARETQYF
>.|TRBV24-1|.|TRBJ2-1
TGTGCCACCAGTGATGAGTACAATGAGCAGTTCTTC
CATSDEYNEQFF
>TRBD2|TRBV6-2/TRBV6-3|few|TRBJ2-3
TGTGCCAGCAGACGGAGCGGGGGGGCGGAAGATACGCAGTATTTT
CASRRSGGAEDTQYF
>.|TRBV20-1|.|TRBJ1-5
TGCAGTGCTAGATGGAGTCCCAATCAGCCCCAGCATTTT
CSARWSPNQPQHF
>TRBD1|TRBV29-1|few|TRBJ2-3
TGCAGCGTTGGGGAGACAGGGCCGAGCACAGATACGCAGTATTTT
CSVGETGPSTDTQYF
>.|TRBV4-2|.|TRBJ2-5
TGTGCCAGCAGCCAAGAGAGGGTTGGGCCGAAGGAGACCCAGTACTTC
CASSQERVGPKETQYF
>.|TRBV5-1|.|TRBJ2-3
TGCGCCACCAAGCCGGGCGGACGCACAGATACGCAGTATTTT
CATKPGGRTDTQYF
>TRBD1|TRBV5-1|.|TRBJ1-2
TGCGCCAGCAGCTCGACAGGGGCCCGGGGAGACTATGGCTACACCTTC
CASSSTGARGDYGYTF
>.|TRBV5-6|.|TRBJ2-3
TGTGCCAGCAGCTTGGTCAAGTCGGGGGCATGGACAGATACGCAGTATTTT
CASSLVKSGAWTDTQYF
>.|TRBV11-1|many|TRBJ2-7
TGTGCCAGCAGCTTAGATGGCTACGAGCAGTACTTC
CASSLDGYEQYF
>.|TRBV6-5|few|TRBJ2-1
TGTGCCAGCAGTTACTACGAGGACTACAATGAGCAGTTCTTC
CASSYYEDYNEQFF
>.|TRBV3-1|.|TRBJ1-1
TGTGCCAGCAGCCTAACCAACATCGAAAACACTGAAGCTTTCTTT
CASSLTNIENTEAFF
>.|TRBV2|few|TRBJ2-3
TGTGCCAGCAGTGAACAAGGGACTCCCTCCCGAGAGTATTTT
CASSEQGTPSREYF
>TRBD1|TRBV6-6|many|TRBJ2-1
TGTGCCAGCTTTTCCCAACCGGGACAGGACTACAATGAGCAGTTCTTC
CASFSQPGQDYNEQFF
>.|TRBV5-1|few|TRBJ2-4
TGCGCCAGCAGCTTAGATACGACCAAAAACATTCAGTACTTC
CASSLDTTKNIQYF
>TRBD1|TRBV6-2/TRBV6-3|.|TRBJ2-5
TGTGCCAGCAGGGACGGGACAGGGGGCCAAGAGACCCAGTACTTC
CASRDGTGGQETQYF
>.|TRBV20-1|few|TRBJ2-1
TGCAGTGCTCCCGGCCGTCTTTACAAGTTCTTC
CSAPGRLYKFF
>.|TRBV7-2|few|TRBJ2-3
TGTGCCAGCAGCTCAGGCCGGCAGGCGCAGTATTTT
CASSSGRQAQYF
>.|TRBV11-2|many|TRBJ2-1
TGTGCCAGCAGCTTAGGGCTGGACAATGAGCAGTTCTTC
CASSLGLDNEQFF
>TRBD1|TRBV4-1|few|TRBJ2-5
TGCGCCAGCAGCCAGGCGGACAGGGAACGGGAGACCCAGTACTTC
CASSQADRERETQYF
>.|TRBV10-3|few|TRBJ1-2
TGTGCCATCAGGCGGACAGTTAACTATGGCTACACCTTC
CAIRRTVNYGYTF
>TRBD2|TRBV25-1|few|TRBJ2-5
TGTGCCAGCAGTAGGCCCCGACTAGCGGGGGGCGTGGAGACCCAGTACTTC
CASSRPRLAGGVETQYF
>.|TRBV18|.|TRBJ1-1
TGTGCCAGCGCAGCAGGGGCTAGGAGGAACACTGAAGCTTTCTTT
CASAAGARRNTEAFF
>TRBD2|TRBV4-1|many|TRBJ2-1
TGCGCCAGCAGCCAAGGGCTAGCGGACTCCTACAATGAGCAGTTCTTC
CASSQGLADSYNEQFF
>.|TRBV12-3/TRBV12-4|few|TRBJ1-1
TGTGCCAGCAGTTTAAGACATCGGGACACTGAAGCTTTCTTT
CASSLRHRDTEAFF
>.|TRBV6-6|.|TRBJ1-2
TGTGCCAGCATACGGGGGGGTTTTCCCGACTCATTCTATGGCTACACCTTC
CASIRGGFPDSFYGYTF
>TRBD2|TRBV20-1|.|TRBJ2-1
TGCAGTGCTAGAGACCTAGCGGTCCACAATGAGCAGTTCTTC
CSARDLAVHNEQFF
>.|TRBV20-1|.|TRBJ1-1
TGCAGTGCCCCCGCCCAGGGAGGGACTGAAGCTTTCTTT
CSAPAQGGTEAFF
>.|TRBV18|.|TRBJ2-7
TGTGCCAGCTCCCAGGGTGAGGGGTCCCACGAGCAGTACTTC
CASSQGEGSHEQYF
>.|TRBV7-9|many|TRBJ1-2
TGTGCCAGCAGCTTAGCAGAACCAGGGTATGGCTACACCTTC
CASSLAEPGYGYTF
>TRBD2|TRBV3-1|.|TRBJ2-4
TGTGCCAGCAGCCAAGATACCCATGGAGCGGGGGGTCTTTTTGCCAAAAACATTCAGTACTTC
CASSQDTHGAGGLFAKNIQYF
>.|TRBV5-8|few|TRBJ1-5
TGTGCCAGCAGCTTGGCCGAAGGGGTAATAGGCAATCAGCCCCAGCATTTT
CASSLAEGVIGNQPQHF
>TRBD1|TRBV7-2|few|TRBJ1-6
TGTGCCAGCAGCCGTACCGGGACAGGGTCTTCACCCCTCCACTTT
CASSRTGTGSSPLHF
>.|TRBV6-1|few|TRBJ2-5
TGTGCCAGCAGTGAAGCGCTTACTTATCAGACCCAGTACTTC
CASSEALTYQTQYF
>.|TRBV30|.|TRBJ2-1
TGTGCCTGGAGTGTAATTGGGTCTGAGCAGTTCTTC
CAWSVIGSEQFF
>.|TRBV24-1|few|TRBJ2-6
TGTGCCACCAGTGATTTCGGTCAGGACGGGGCCAACGTCCTGACTTTC
CATSDFGQDGANVLTF
>TRBD2|TRBV18|few|TRBJ2-4
TGTGCCAGCTCACCTGGAGGGACTAGCGGGTTTGACATTCAGTACTTC
CASSPGGTSGFDIQYF
>TRBD1|TRBV6-5|many|TRBJ1-5
TGTGCCAGCAGTTACAGGGGGACAGGTGGGCAGCCCCAGCATTTT
CASSYRGTGGQPQHF
>.|TRBV15|many|TRBJ1-1
TGTGCCACCAGCATGGGGGGGCAAGTTGAAGCTTTCTTT
CATSMGGQVEAFF
>.|TRBV7-9|.|TRBJ2-5
TGTGCCAGCAGCTTGGGGCCAGCTAAAGAGACCCAGTACTTC
CASSLGPAKETQYF
>.|TRBV24-1|.|TRBJ1-3
TGTGCCACCAGTGATTTTCAGGGGACGGAAGGAAACACCATATATTTT
CATSDFQGTEGNTIYF
>.|TRBV7-9|many|TRBJ2-4
TGTGCCAGCAGTAAGACAGAGGGGAACATTCAGTACTTC
CASSKTEGNIQYF
>TRBD2|TRBV27|.|TRBJ2-3
TGTGCCAGCAGTACAAGCGGGGGAGGTAGCACAGATACGCAGTATTTT
CASSTSGGGSTDTQYF
>.|TRBV7-9|few|TRBJ1-4
TGTGCCAGCAGCCTGACGAGTAATGAAAAACTGTTTTTT
CASSLTSNEKLFF
>.|TRBV7-9|.|TRBJ2-5
TGTGCCAGCAGCTTAGGAGGAGATTACCAAGAGACCCAGTACTTC
CASSLGGDYQETQYF
>TRBD2|TRBV4-1|few|TRBJ2-4
TGCGCCAGCAGCCCGCAACGATCTAGCGGAGACATTCAGTACTTC
CASSPQRSSGDIQYF
>TRBD1|TRBV4-2|few|TRBJ1-2
TGTGCCAGCAGCCTAACTAGGACAGGGGGCAACTATGGCTACACCTTC
CASSLTRTGGNYGYTF
>.|TRBV15|few|TRBJ1-4
TGTGCCACCAGCAGAGAAGTAAATGAAAAACTGTTTTTT
CATSREVNEKLFF
>.|TRBV20-1|.|TRBJ1-5
TGCAGTGCTAGAGATCAGGGTCAGCCCCAGCATTTT
CSARDQGQPQHF
>.|TRBV27|few|TRBJ1-2
TGTGCCAGCAGAAACAGTCCGCTCTATGGCTACACCTTC
CASRNSPLYGYTF
>.|TRBV7-8|few|TRBJ2-6
TGTGCCAGCGGTGGGATCTCTGGGGCCAACGTCCTGACTTTC
CASGGISGANVLTF
>.|TRBV11-1|few|TRBJ2-7
TGTGCCAGCAGCTTTAGCCTAAGCGAGCAGTACTTC
CASSFSLSEQYF
>.|TRBV12-3/TRBV12-4|.|TRBJ1-2
TGTGCCAGCACCGCGGTCCACTATGGCTACACCTTC
CASTAVHYGYTF